The 16 T cell receptor beta chains below all came from one sample that was sequenced in a study of blood T cell repertoires in COVID-19. Profiling relied on immunoSEQ multiplex PCR, and the TCRdb table lists in-frame clones only, not all of them. Among around 260,000 clones, roughly four fifths were seen once, and the ten largest hold 15% to 19%. Specimen: peripheral blood. The source is a person between 65 and 79 years old with COVID-19, enrolled during active disease.

The chain recombines TRBV6-5 with TRBJ2-5; 7 nucleotides agree with TRBD2. Per the germline V gene, CDR1 is MNHEY and CDR2 is SVGAGI. The trim removed 5 bases at V and 5 bases at J, leaving 8 bases unmatched. CDR3 length: 14 amino acids. CDR3 bases: TGTGCCAGCAGTAGCGGGGCCGCCGGGGAGACCCAGTACTTC. Amino acid sequence: CASSSGAAGETQYF.

V gene TRBV4-1 combines with J gene TRBJ2-7, with 10 bases aligning to TRBD1. The CDR3 is 15 amino acids. With 4 bases clipped from V and 1 base from J, the junction kept 4 bases outside the gene matches. Germline V gives CDR1 MGHRA, CDR2 YSYEKL. The CDR3 DNA reads TGCGCCAGCAGCCGCCCGGGACAGGGGTCCTACGAGCAGTACTTC. It is translated as CASSRPGQGSYEQYF.

The V call is TRBV7-8, the J call TRBJ1-6; the D is unclear. The CDR3 runs to 13 residues. Germline CDR1 and CDR2: SGHVS and FQNEAQ. V was cut by 3 bases and J by 9 bases, with 9 bases left in between. The CDR3 coding sequence is TGTGCCAGCAGCTTCCGGGAGGGTTCACCCCTCCACTTT. It translates to CASSFREGSPLHF. The entire variable domain, with the rest obtained from reference TRBV7-8 and TRBJ1-6, is as follows: GAGVSQSPRYKVAKRGQDVALRCDPISGHVSLFWYQQALGQGPEFLTYFQNEAQLDKSGLPSDRFFAERPEGSVSTLKIQRTQQEDSAVYLCASSFREGSPLHFGNGTRLTVT.

The chain has TRBV30 and TRBJ1-1; 8 positions match TRBD1. Per the germline V gene, CDR1 is GTSNPN and CDR2 is SVGIG (reference sequence). V lost 4 bases and J lost 2; bases outside the gene matches: 12. There are 16 residues in the CDR3. This CDR3 is CAWKPDRGRRNTEAFF. The CDR3 DNA reads as TGTGCCTGGAAACCTGACAGGGGACGACGAAACACTGAAGCTTTCTTT.

This chain uses TRBV27 with TRBJ1-6, with a possible D match to TRBD1 (6 bases). The CDR3 covers 16 residues. Germline loops: CDR1 MNHEY, CDR2 SMNVEV (reference sequence). V was pared by 5 bases and J by 9 bases, with 20 bases between. In DNA, the CDR3 is TGTGCCAGCAGTCCCTTCCTAGGGACACCGACTTCACCCCTCCACTTT. This translates into CASSPFLGTPTSPLHF.

This clone appeared a few times. The chain combines TRBV19 with TRBJ1-4, with 9 positions matching TRBD1. V was clipped by 9 bases and J by 7 bases; unmatched bases: 18. Germline lookup yields CDR1 LNHDA and CDR2 SQIVND (reference sequence). The CDR3 totals 17 residues. The CDR3 spells CASKTRLNRGHSEKLFF. As DNA, the CDR3 is TGTGCCAGCAAAACAAGATTAAACAGGGGGCATAGTGAAAAACTGTTTTTT. Drawing the rest from reference TRBV19 and TRBJ1-4, the complete variable domain is DGGITQSPKYLFRKEGQNVTLSCEQNLNHDAMYWYRQDPGQGLRLIYYSQIVNDFQKGDIAEGYSVSREKKESFPLTVTSAQKNPTAFYLCASKTRLNRGHSEKLFFGSGTQLSVL.

The chain combines TRBV7-8 with TRBJ2-1, with 11 bases lining up with TRBD2. The J segment lost 12 bases and the V segment lost 5 bases, leaving 12 bases of the junction unmatched. Germline V gene lookup returns CDR1 SGHVS and CDR2 FQNEAQ. There are 15 residues in the CDR3. The CDR3 sequence: CASSQMGLAGGPQFF. CDR3 nucleotides: TGTGCCAGCAGCCAAATGGGGCTAGCGGGGGGACCGCAGTTCTTC. Full variable domain (outside the CDR3, taken from reference TRBV7-8 and TRBJ2-1): GAGVSQSPRYKVAKRGQDVALRCDPISGHVSLFWYQQALGQGPEFLTYFQNEAQLDKSGLPSDRFFAERPEGSVSTLKIQRTQQEDSAVYLCASSQMGLAGGPQFFGPGTRLTVL.

This rearrangement joins TRBV27 to TRBJ2-7, with D maybe TRBD2 (5 bases). The CDR3 contains 14 residues. V dropped 8 bases and J dropped 1 base, with 15 bases sitting between them. Germline assignment: CDR1 MNHEY and CDR2 SMNVEV (reference sequence). CDR3 amino acids: CASPRGSRSYEQYF. The CDR3 DNA is TGTGCCAGCCCCCGGGGTTCCAGATCCTACGAGCAGTACTTC.

V and J are TRBV5-1 and TRBJ2-1, with unresolved D. Between the trimmed V and J ends, which lost 0 bases and 16 bases, there was a span of 17 bases. This CDR3 is built from 13 residues. CDR1 and CDR2 (germline): SGHRS, YFSETQ. CDR3 amino acids: CASSLDSSGLQFF. The CDR3 DNA reads as TGCGCCAGCAGCTTGGACAGCTCCGGCCTTCAATTCTTC.

The V and J genes are TRBV6-2 or TRBV6-3 and TRBJ1-5; 8 nucleotides line up with TRBD1. Trimming cost V 5 bases and J 4 bases; bases outside gene matches: 7. The CDR3 totals 15 residues. From germline, CDR1 is MNHEY and CDR2 SVGEGT. The CDR3 coding sequence is TGTGCCAGCAGTCCCGGACAGGGCCCTAATCAGCCCCAGCATTTT. Encoded protein: CASSPGQGPNQPQHF.

The chain recombines TRBV7-3 with TRBJ2-3; TRBD2 might be the D (6 bases). Germline CDR1 and CDR2: SGHTA and FQGTGA. The V gene lost 2 bases and the J gene lost 2 bases, with 14 bases spanning the gap. The CDR3 loop spans 16 amino acids. Here the CDR3 reads CASSLSPAGLTDTQYF. The CDR3, as DNA: TGTGCCAGCAGCTTATCGCCAGCGGGCCTCACAGATACGCAGTATTTT.

This clone was observed once. This chain links TRBV7-2 with TRBJ2-1; no firm D call. The germline gives CDR1 SGHTA, CDR2 FQGNSA. Between the trimmed V and J ends, which lost 1 base and 6 bases, there was a span of 10 bases. CDR3 size: 14 residues. Written as DNA, the CDR3 is TGTGCCAGCAGCTTAGATATCGGAGTCAATGAGCAGTTCTTC. Its translation is CASSLDIGVNEQFF.

The chain is built from TRBV28 and TRBJ1-2; tentatively, D is TRBD1 (6 bases). The CDR3 contains 16 residues. Looked up from germline, CDR1 is MDHEN and CDR2 is SYDVKM. With 8 bases removed from V and 4 bases from J, the gap between germline ends came to 23 bases. Written as DNA, the CDR3 is TGTGCCAGCTCCTCGCCAGGGGACTATAGAAGCTATGGCTACACCTTC. It translates to CASSSPGDYRSYGYTF.

The CDR3 protein is CASSKQGAQETQYF. CDR3 sequence (DNA): TGTGCCAGCAGCAAACAGGGGGCCCAAGAGACCCAGTACTTC. V is TRBV5-4 and J is TRBJ2-5; 9 bases agree with TRBD1. This CDR3 comprises 14 residues. Germline-derived CDR1 and CDR2 are SGHNT and YYREEE (reference sequence). The junction had 2 bases not matched to a gene; V was cut back by 4 bases and J by 1 base.

V and J are TRBV27 and TRBJ1-2; 9 nucleotides align to TRBD1. J lost 8 bases, V lost 5 bases, and 9 bases had no gene match. Germline lookup yields CDR1 MNHEY and CDR2 SMNVEV (reference sequence). CDR3 length: 14 residues. CDR3 sequence reads: CASSPSGTGKGYTF. The CDR3 DNA reads as TGTGCCAGCAGTCCATCCGGGACAGGGAAGGGCTACACCTTC.

V is TRBV5-5 and J is TRBJ2-1; the match to TRBD1 covers 9 bases. The V segment lost 0 bases and the J segment 4 bases; nucleotides outside the gene matches: 5. This CDR3 has 16 amino acids. The germline V gene encodes CDR1 SGHKS and CDR2 YYEKEE (reference sequence). As DNA, the CDR3 is TGTGCCAGCAGCTTGGTCGGGACAGGGAGGTACAATGAGCAGTTCTTC. Protein: CASSLVGTGRYNEQFF.